This T cell receptor beta chain was recovered during a study of blood T cell repertoires in COVID-19. Study details: From T cells, B-cell-depleted T cells, or PBMCs came the material, which was cDNA or gDNA.

J gave up 4 bases and V 5 bases, and 7 bases lay outside the gene matches. CDR3 length: 15 amino acids. Germline loops: CDR1 SGHDT, CDR2 YYEEEE. This clone was counted only a few times. Per the study methods: Reference gene primers were amplified, and this amplification served to estimate nucleated cell counts. Sequencing used immunoSEQ multiplex PCR; TCRdb keeps in-frame clones, though not all of them. The V and J calls and clone size come from that table; D and trimming were worked out from the DNA. The repertoire includes 150,000 or so clones, just under 85% of them detected once, and less than 30% sits in the top ten.

The sequence came from a woman aged 55-75 years with acute or convalescent COVID-19. The rearrangement uses TRBV5-6 and TRBJ1-2; 11 nucleotides line up with TRBD1. The sequenced material came from peripheral blood. The CDR3: CASRESGTGGYGYTF. In DNA, the CDR3 is TGTGCCAGCAGGGAGTCCGGGACAGGGGGCTATGGCTACACCTTC. The variable domain in full, completed from reference TRBV5-6 and TRBJ1-2, reads DAGVTQSPTHLIKTRGQQVTLRCSPKSGHDTVSWYQQALGQGPQFIFQYYEEEERQRGNFPDRFSGHQFPNYSSELNVNALLLGDSALYLCASRESGTGGYGYTFGSGTRLTVV.